Below, 30 T cell receptor beta chains from the same sample are listed, as sequenced in a study of vaccination effects on CD4 cells after COVID-19. The protocol was immunoSEQ multiplex PCR, while the TCRdb copy is restricted to in-frame clones and leaves out a portion. This table has 80,000 to 95,000 clones, around 77% appearing once. Antigen-specific CD4+ T cells were first expanded with viral peptide pools by the ViraFEST assay and only then sequenced. Culture proceeded for approximately 9 days, and CD4+ T cells were then isolated. All participants had two doses of either the BNT162b2 or mRNA-1273 vaccine. For these TCRs, the target antigens are not known. Sequenced here: CD4+ T cells from PBMCs cultured with HCoV-OC43 spike peptides, sampled after COVID-19 vaccination. Subset here: HCoV-OC43 spike overlapping peptide pool stimulation. The receptor source for this set is a human donor who received a COVID-19 vaccine.

This clone appeared a few times. The rearrangement joins TRBV6-5 to TRBJ2-1; 9 positions match TRBD1. The CDR3 runs 14 residues. Germline assignment: CDR1 MNHEY and CDR2 SVGAGI. After removal of 6 bases from V and 1 base from J, the junction contained 1 base not matched to a gene. The CDR3 sequence is CASRDRGSYNEQFF. DNA of the CDR3: TGTGCCAGCAGGGACAGGGGTTCCTACAATGAGCAGTTCTTC.

The chain employs TRBV5-6 and TRBJ2-7; 7 bases are shared with TRBD2. The length of the CDR3 is 16 residues. From germline, CDR1 is SGHDT and CDR2 YYEEEE. V lost 4 bases and J lost 3; bases outside the gene matches: 13. CDR3 in amino acids: CASSPFLLAEIYEQYV. CDR3 sequence (DNA): TGTGCCAGCAGCCCCTTCCTCCTAGCGGAGATCTACGAGCAGTACGTC.

The rearrangement links TRBV19 to TRBJ2-7; possibly TRBD1 for D (8 bases). The CDR3 sequence is 22 residues long. The V gene's germline CDR1 is LNHDA and CDR2 SQIVND (reference sequence). V was trimmed by 5 bases and J by 0 bases, leaving 35 bases between them. DNA of the CDR3: TGTGCCAGTAGTCTTTGGCAACAGGGGGGGGGTGTGCACCCCTTTAGCTCCTACGAGCAGTACGTC. Translating gives CASSLWQQGGGVHPFSSYEQYV.

This clone was counted between two and nine times. The rearrangement links TRBV4-1 to TRBJ2-7; possible D gene TRBD1, 5 bases. Germline V gene lookup returns CDR1 MGHRA and CDR2 YSYEKL. Trimming pared 1 base from V and 0 bases from J, leaving 10 bases between. The CDR3 extends over 15 amino acids. The CDR3 sequence: CASSQVRANSYEQYV. CDR3 in DNA: TGCGCCAGCAGCCAAGTCAGGGCAAACTCCTACGAGCAGTACGTC.

The chain has TRBV20-1 and TRBJ1-2, with D perhaps TRBD1 (5 bases). V lost 5 bases to trimming and J lost 4 bases, with 8 bases between them. The CDR3 length is 11 residues. From germline, CDR1 is DFQATT and CDR2 SNEGSKA (reference sequence). This CDR3 is CSAYRLYGYTF. In DNA, the CDR3 is TGCAGTGCTTACAGGCTCTATGGCTACACCTTC.

The chain recombines TRBV18 with TRBJ2-2; the D is unclear. CDR1 and CDR2 (germline): KGHSH, LQKENI. The CDR3 consists of 16 residues. Trimming removed 2 bases at V and 0 bases at J, with 10 bases between. CDR3 DNA sequence: TGTGCCAGCTCACCAATCATTGGAACGAACACCGGGGAGCTGTTTTTT. Protein product: CASSPIIGTNTGELFF. Full variable domain (outside the CDR3, taken from reference TRBV18 and TRBJ2-2): NAGVMQNPRHLVRRRGQEARLRCSPMKGHSHVYWYRQLPEEGLKFMVYLQKENIIDESGMPKERFSAEFPKEGPSILRIQQVVRGDSAAYFCASSPIIGTNTGELFFGEGSRLTVL.

The chain couples TRBV28 to TRBJ1-5; tentatively, D is TRBD1 (5 bases). Germline loops: CDR1 MDHEN, CDR2 SYDVKM. The CDR3 totals 14 residues. The V end lost 2 bases, the J end lost 5 bases, and 10 bases lay between the germline ends. CDR3 nucleotides: TGTGCCAGCAGTTTAGGGCAGGGATATCAGCCCCAGCATTTT. Translating gives CASSLGQGYQPQHF.

The rearrangement links TRBV7-2 to TRBJ2-2; D gene uncertain. The germline V gene encodes CDR1 SGHTA and CDR2 FQGNSA. V shed 4 bases and J shed 1 base, with 10 bases lying between them. This CDR3 is 15 amino acids long. The CDR3 nucleotides are TGTGCCAGCAGCTCCAGACGGAAGAACACCGGGGAGCTGTTTTTT. This sequence encodes CASSSRRKNTGELFF.

This clone was recorded once. CDR3 region: CASSQQTGTGSQYV. As DNA, the CDR3 is TGTGCCAGCAGTCAACAGACCGGGACAGGGTCCCAGTACGTC. The chain links TRBV7-2 to TRBJ2-7; 9 bases line up with TRBD1. The CDR3 consists of 14 residues. Germline lookup yields CDR1 SGHTA and CDR2 FQGNSA. V trimming: 6 bases; J trimming: 10 bases; junction bases outside the gene matches: 13.

The J gene is TRBJ1-5, the V gene TRBV18; D not certain. Trimming shortened V by 2 bases and J by 5 bases, and 7 bases separated the two germline ends. CDR3 size: 13 residues. Germline assignment: CDR1 KGHSH and CDR2 LQKENI. CDR3 bases: TGTGCCAGCTCACCAGACCGATATCAGCCCCAGCATTTT. It specifies CASSPDRYQPQHF.

The chain is built from TRBV18 and TRBJ2-2; 7 bases agree with TRBD2. The germline V gene has CDR1 KGHSH and CDR2 LQKENI. Trimming cost V 5 bases and J 1 base; bases outside gene matches: 4. CDR3 length equals 15 residues. The DNA for the CDR3 is TGTGCCAGCTCAATCCAGCGGGAGAACACCGGGGAGCTGTTTTTT. Translated, it gives CASSIQRENTGELFF.

Remarks on this clone: This sequence may be a read error, since a much larger clone differs from it by one base. The chain couples TRBV3-1 (or the pseudogene TRBV3-2) to TRBJ1-2; D not certain. Germline values: CDR1 LGHDT, CDR2 YNNKEL (reference sequence). This CDR3 has 14 amino acids. CDR3 in amino acids: CASSQVQASYSYTF. The CDR3 region has the DNA TGTGCCAGCAGCCAAGTGCAGGCCTCCTATAGCTACACCTTC.

This sequence joins TRBV6-6 and TRBJ2-7; D might be TRBD2 (6 bases). Germline V gene sequence: CDR1 MNHNY, CDR2 SVGAGI (reference sequence). This CDR3 is 14 amino acids long. With 4 bases removed from V and 3 bases from J, the gap between germline ends came to 13 bases. The CDR3 DNA is TGTGCCAGCAGTTTGGGAGGACGAGGCTACGAGCAGTACGTC. Protein: CASSLGGRGYEQYV.

The gene calls are TRBV14 and TRBJ2-1; D is undetermined. V dropped 4 bases and J dropped 10 bases, with 14 bases sitting between them. The CDR3 totals 13 residues. Per germline, CDR1 SGHDN and CDR2 FVKESK. Written as DNA, the CDR3 is TGTGCCAGCAGCCGCCTGCCAAGCCTCGAGCAGTTCTTC. Encoded protein: CASSRLPSLEQFF.

The gene calls are TRBV5-1 and TRBJ2-2; weak D call: TRBD2 (6 bases). This CDR3 contains 16 residues. The germline gives CDR1 SGHRS, CDR2 YFSETQ. Trimming shortened V by 0 bases and J by 5 bases, and 14 bases separated the two germline ends. The CDR3 region is CASSLDAGTDTGELFF. The CDR3 DNA sequence: TGCGCCAGCAGCTTGGACGCCGGGACTGATACCGGGGAGCTGTTTTTT. The full variable domain, in which reference TRBV5-1 and TRBJ2-2 provide the parts outside the CDR3, is KAGVTQTPRYLIKTRGQQVTLSCSPISGHRSVSWYQQTPGQGLQFLFEYFSETQRNKGNFPGRFSGRQFSNSRSEMNVSTLELGDSALYLCASSLDAGTDTGELFFGEGSRLTVL.

This chain connects TRBV27 to TRBJ2-2; 9 nucleotides align to TRBD2. Germline assignment: CDR1 MNHEY and CDR2 SMNVEV (reference sequence). The CDR3 runs to 17 residues. J lost 5 bases, V lost 6 bases, and 13 bases had no gene match. CDR3 sequence (DNA): TGTGCCAGCAGGGTCCTTGCGGGGGGGCCTAGAACCGGGGAGCTGTTTTTT. This gives the protein CASRVLAGGPRTGELFF.

This clone was found a few times. The chain combines TRBV7-2 with TRBJ1-2; 7 bases agree with TRBD1. Germline CDR1 reads SGHTA; CDR2 reads FQGNSA. There are 14 residues in the CDR3. The ends lost 7 bases at V and 3 bases at J; junction bases unmatched: 8. CDR3 DNA: TGTGCCAGCACATCGACAGGGTTAGACTATGGCTACACCTTC. Translating gives CASTSTGLDYGYTF.

The J gene is TRBJ2-6, the V gene TRBV5-6, with TRBD1 matching 9 bases. Trimming took 4 bases from V and 1 from J; bases not matched to a gene: 9. The length of the CDR3 is 18 residues. CDR1 and CDR2 from the germline V gene are SGHDT and YYEEEE. DNA for the CDR3: TGTGCCAGCAGCAGAATCGGGACAGGGCTATCTGGGGCCAACGTCCTGACTTTC. Its protein product is CASSRIGTGLSGANVLTF.

V gene TRBV24-1 combines with J gene TRBJ2-5; 7 nucleotides align to TRBD2. Trimming took 4 bases from V and 5 from J; bases not matched to a gene: 6. The CDR3 contains 14 residues. Germline assignment: CDR1 KGHDR and CDR2 SFDVKD. The CDR3 loop is CATSERGKGETQYF. The CDR3 DNA reads TGTGCCACCAGTGAGCGGGGGAAGGGTGAGACCCAGTACTTC.

The J gene is TRBJ1-2, the V gene TRBV12-3 or TRBV12-4; D is possibly TRBD1 (5 bases). CDR3 length: 13 amino acids. The germline V and J ends were trimmed by 2 bases and 7 bases, with 11 bases remaining between them. The CDR3 region has the DNA TGTGCCAGCAGTTTATCACCGGGGGGTGGCTACACCTTC. Its protein product is CASSLSPGGGYTF.

V gene TRBV29-1 combines with J gene TRBJ1-2; possible D gene TRBD1, 6 bases. This CDR3 is 16 amino acids long. Trimming removed 0 bases at V and 0 bases at J, with 14 bases between. CDR1 SQVTM and CDR2 ANQGSEA come from the germline V gene. The CDR3: CSVEDPGGPTNYGYTF. In DNA form, the CDR3 reads TGCAGCGTTGAAGATCCCGGGGGCCCTACTAACTATGGCTACACCTTC.

The V and J genes are TRBV4-3 and TRBJ1-2; no reliable D call. Germline-derived CDR1 and CDR2 are LGHNA and YSLEER. The V gene lost 0 bases and the J gene lost 6 bases, with 14 bases spanning the gap. The CDR3 runs 15 residues. The CDR3 DNA is TGCGCCAGCAGCCAAGATCTGCGGGGTTCCAATGGCTACACCTTC. Protein: CASSQDLRGSNGYTF.

The J gene is TRBJ1-6, the V gene TRBV6-1; D not resolved. Germline V gene lookup returns CDR1 MNHNS and CDR2 SASEGT. This CDR3 has 15 residues. V was clipped by 0 bases and J by 7 bases, with 10 bases between them. DNA for the CDR3: TGTGCCAGCAGTGAAGCAATGAGGCTAAATTCACCCCTCCACTTT. Translation gives CASSEAMRLNSPLHF.

The V call is TRBV24-1, the J call TRBJ2-1; 8 nucleotides agree with TRBD2. J gave up 0 bases and V 6 bases, and 6 bases lay outside the gene matches. CDR1 and CDR2 (germline): KGHDR, SFDVKD. The CDR3 totals 16 residues. DNA for the CDR3: TGTGCCACCAGTCAAACTCGGGGGGGCTCCTACAATGAGCAGTTCTTC. Protein product: CATSQTRGGSYNEQFF.

The chain combines TRBV19 with TRBJ1-4; 9 nucleotides line up with TRBD1. This CDR3 comprises 16 residues. Trimming took 3 bases from V and 5 from J; bases not matched to a gene: 7. The germline V gene encodes CDR1 LNHDA and CDR2 SQIVND (reference sequence). CDR3 nucleotide sequence: TGTGCCAGTAGTATCGGATACGGGACAGGGAATGAAAAACTGTTTTTT. Amino acid sequence: CASSIGYGTGNEKLFF.

This clone was seen more than once but under ten times. The rearrangement uses TRBV7-2 and TRBJ1-1; D is ambiguous. CDR3 length: 14 amino acids. CDR1 is SGHTA and CDR2 is FQGNSA in the germline V gene. V was cut by 5 bases and J by 0 bases, with 10 bases left in between. The CDR3 loop is CASSRVAVNTEAFF. CDR3 DNA sequence: TGTGCCAGCAGCCGTGTAGCGGTGAACACTGAAGCTTTCTTT.

V gene TRBV7-2 combines with J gene TRBJ2-5, with 8 bases lining up with TRBD2. Per the germline V gene, CDR1 is SGHTA and CDR2 is FQGNSA. This CDR3 is built from 15 residues. V dropped 1 base and J dropped 9; count of bases not matched to a gene: 10. CDR3 bases: TGTGCCAGCAGCTTAGTCACCGGGGGGGCCTTGTCCCAGTACTTC. Translated, it gives CASSLVTGGALSQYF.

The CDR3 nucleotides are TGTGCCAGCAGCTTAGATACGGGGGATACGCAGTATTTT. It translates to CASSLDTGDTQYF. V and J are TRBV11-2 and TRBJ2-3; TRBD2 is a possible D gene (5 bases). The CDR3 totals 13 residues. Per germline, CDR1 SGHAT and CDR2 FQNNGV. With 0 bases removed from V and 6 bases from J, the gap between germline ends came to 7 bases.

This clone was seen a single time. CDR3 amino acids: CASSQDWDRGGYGYTF. In DNA, the CDR3 is TGCGCCAGCAGCCAAGATTGGGACAGGGGGGGCTATGGCTACACCTTC. The chain uses TRBV4-3 and TRBJ1-2; 11 bases are a match to TRBD1. The V gene end was trimmed by 0 bases and the J gene end by 4 bases; junction bases not matched to a gene: 4. Germline V gene data show CDR1 as LGHNA and CDR2 as YSLEER. The CDR3 covers 16 residues.

This sequence joins TRBV5-8 and TRBJ1-1; D call uncertain. Trimming took off 8 bases at V and 0 bases at J, with 11 bases between the two ends. This CDR3 is 13 amino acids long. Germline values: CDR1 SGHTS, CDR2 YDEGEE. The CDR3 sequence is CASPSDLNTEAFF. The CDR3 nucleotides read TGTGCCAGTCCTAGCGATTTGAACACTGAAGCTTTCTTT.